The rows below give T cell receptor beta chains drawn from one sample of a study of T and B cells in COVID-19 patients. In TCRdb, the multiplex PCR reads were re-called with MiXCR into one record per CDR3 protein. This sample carries thousands of distinct CDR3 sequences, 20% to 25% of them seen once, and the ten largest clones take around 3.4%. The sample consisted of blood. Source of these receptors: a human donor who had recovered from COVID-19. The CDR3 runs from the conserved cysteine through the conserved F or W.

J: TRBJ2-7
V: TRBV19
CDR3: CASSILGLAGEQYF

J: TRBJ2-1
V: TRBV27
CDR3: CASSLMATYNEQFF

J: TRBJ2-1
V: TRBV28
CDR3: CASSKLSGSYNEQFF

J: TRBJ2-7
V: TRBV5-1
CDR3: CASSLGSGTPYEQYF

J: TRBJ1-1
V: TRBV5-4
CDR3: CASSSEWNTEAFF

J: TRBJ1-1
V: TRBV18
CDR3: CASSRQPNTEAFF

J: TRBJ1-1
V: TRBV20-1
CDR3: CSARLQGGTEAFF

J: TRBJ1-1
V: TRBV5-1
CDR3: CASSGNTEAFF

J: TRBJ1-2
V: TRBV5-4
CDR3: CASSLEGAKGYTF

J: TRBJ1-1
V: TRBV19
CDR3: CASVGGGARNTEAFF

J: TRBJ1-5
V: TRBV19
CDR3: CASSPGGGTVNQPQHF

J: TRBJ2-7
V: TRBV30
CDR3: CAWSEQGGYEQYF

J: TRBJ1-2
V: TRBV19
CDR3: CASSGFLPTSYGYTF

J: TRBJ2-7
V: TRBV5-4
CDR3: CASSLDKGTPRQYF

J: TRBJ1-4
V: TRBV6-5
CDR3: CASSRAGGGEKLFF

J: TRBJ2-7
V: TRBV5-5
CDR3: CASSRLGIGYEQYF

J: TRBJ2-7
V: TRBV6-5
CDR3: CASSFDTPTSSVRYEQYF

J: TRBJ1-5
V: TRBV27
CDR3: CASSPRQGGEPQHF

J: TRBJ2-3
V: TRBV5-6
CDR3: CASSLAPTDTQYF

J: TRBJ2-3
V: TRBV6-2/TRBV6-3
CDR3: CASSPGTAPSEVQYF

J: TRBJ1-1
V: TRBV5-1
CDR3: CASSLGFLGQATMNTEAFF

J: TRBJ2-6
V: TRBV6-5
CDR3: CASRSPSGANVLTF

J: TRBJ1-4
V: TRBV4-2
CDR3: CASSQGQDTNEKLFF

J: TRBJ2-3
V: TRBV2
CDR3: CATQRRITDTQYF

J: TRBJ1-1
V: TRBV6-5
CDR3: CASRRGPNTEAFF

J: TRBJ2-7
V: TRBV6-5
CDR3: CASSYSPLSPSPPEQYF

J: TRBJ2-3
V: TRBV20-1
CDR3: CSANPALGTDTQYF

J: TRBJ2-2
V: TRBV6-1
CDR3: CASSELQGANTGELFF